This TCR beta chain was documented in a study of radiotherapy plus CTLA-4 blockade in lung cancer. Overall study: Of the patients, 15% to 20% showed objective responses and 31% attained disease control. General observations from the study: After radiotherapy and ipilimumab, tumor-derived clones expanded in peripheral blood. Interferon-beta and early blood T cell clone dynamics reportedly predicted response best.

The V segment lost 0 bases and the J segment 0 bases; nucleotides outside the gene matches: 17. CDR3 length: 23 amino acids. The germline CDR1 and CDR2 sequences are SGHRS and YFSETQ. Those with chemo-refractory metastatic non-small-cell lung cancer were treated with focal radiation combined with CTLA-4 blockade using ipilimumab. As to this clone: The antigen remains undetermined.

Sequenced by immunoSEQ multiplex PCR; TCRdb stores in-frame clones only, minus some. This table holds 70,000 to 100,000 clones, approximately 83% found once. This TCR was recovered from a human donor with non-small cell lung cancer who had a partial response to radiotherapy plus ipilimumab. The source material was peripheral blood, sampled from a patient treated with radiotherapy plus ipilimumab. The chain is built from TRBV5-1 and TRBJ2-1, with 14 bases that match TRBD2. The CDR3 loop is CASSLEPYRTSGRPISSYNEQFF. As DNA, the CDR3 is TGCGCCAGCAGCTTGGAACCCTATAGGACTAGCGGGAGGCCCATCAGCTCCTACAATGAGCAGTTCTTC.